Sequencing of this T cell receptor (beta chain) was carried out in a study of CD8 T cells in ankylosing spondylitis. A quantitative 5'-RACE method, one with molecular barcodes, was used to make TCR beta libraries. TCRdb ran MiXCR on the 5' RACE reads and lists one entry per CDR3 protein. The table includes about 130,000 distinct CDR3 sequences, more than 15% detected once. Findings of the study overall: Disease-linked clones reportedly concentrated significantly in matched ankylosing spondylitis synovial fluid. A subset of motif variants has previously been described in the synovial fluid and blood of reactive arthritis. A motif in TCR beta, a set of eight or nine highly homologous variants, appeared characteristic of ankylosing spondylitis blood.

This clonotype has a handful of counts. Its antigen is currently unknown. After removal of 5 bases from V and 11 bases from J, the junction contained 12 bases not matched to a gene. The CDR3 length is 13 residues. Germline CDR1 is MDHEN and CDR2 is SYDVKM. The TCR sequence derives from a male donor with ankylosing spondylitis. The sample consisted of blood, either unsorted or a sorted T cell fraction (not recorded which). This sequence joins TRBV28 and TRBJ2-7, with 7 positions matching TRBD2. Here the CDR3 DNA reads TGTGCCAGCAGTCCTCTGGTTGAGGGGACTAAGTACTTC. Residues: CASSPLVEGTKYF.